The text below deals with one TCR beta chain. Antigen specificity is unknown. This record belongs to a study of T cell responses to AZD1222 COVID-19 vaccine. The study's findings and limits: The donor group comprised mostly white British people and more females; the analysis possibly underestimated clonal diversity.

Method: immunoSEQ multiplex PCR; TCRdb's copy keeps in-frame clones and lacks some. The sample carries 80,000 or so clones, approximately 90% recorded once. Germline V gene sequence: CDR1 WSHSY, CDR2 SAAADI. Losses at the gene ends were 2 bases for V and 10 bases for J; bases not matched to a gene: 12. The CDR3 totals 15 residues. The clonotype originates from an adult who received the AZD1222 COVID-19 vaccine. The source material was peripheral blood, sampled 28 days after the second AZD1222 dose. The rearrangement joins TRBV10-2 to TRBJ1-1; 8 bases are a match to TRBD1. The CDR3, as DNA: TGCGCCAGCAGTGAGCCGGGACAGGTAGGAGGTTTAGCTTTCTTT. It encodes CASSEPGQVGGLAFF.